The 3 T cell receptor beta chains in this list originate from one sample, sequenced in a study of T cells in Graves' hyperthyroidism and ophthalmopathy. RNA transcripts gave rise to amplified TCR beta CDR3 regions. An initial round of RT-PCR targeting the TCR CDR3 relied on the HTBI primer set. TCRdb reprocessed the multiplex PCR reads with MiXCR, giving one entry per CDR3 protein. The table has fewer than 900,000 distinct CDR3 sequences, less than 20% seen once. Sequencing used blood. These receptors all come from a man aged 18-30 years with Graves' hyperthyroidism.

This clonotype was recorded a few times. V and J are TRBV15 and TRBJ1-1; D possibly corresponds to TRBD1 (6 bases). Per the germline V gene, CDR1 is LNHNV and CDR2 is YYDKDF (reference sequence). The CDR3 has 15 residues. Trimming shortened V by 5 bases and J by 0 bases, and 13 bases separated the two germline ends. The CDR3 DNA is TGTGCCACCAGCGCCTCGAGGACAGTGAACACTGAAGCTTTCTTT. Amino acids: CATSASRTVNTEAFF.

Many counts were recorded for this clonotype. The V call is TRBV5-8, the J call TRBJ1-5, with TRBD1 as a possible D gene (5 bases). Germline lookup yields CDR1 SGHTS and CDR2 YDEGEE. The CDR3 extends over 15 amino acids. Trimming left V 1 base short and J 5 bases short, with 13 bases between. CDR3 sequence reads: CASSLMWGSDQPQHF. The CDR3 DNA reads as TGTGCCAGCAGCTTGATGTGGGGGTCCGATCAGCCCCAGCATTTT.

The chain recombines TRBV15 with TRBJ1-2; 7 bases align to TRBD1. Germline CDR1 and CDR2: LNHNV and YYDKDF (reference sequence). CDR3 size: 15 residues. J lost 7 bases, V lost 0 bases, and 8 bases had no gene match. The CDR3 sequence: CATSREGGQLRGYTF. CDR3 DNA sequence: TGTGCCACCAGCAGAGAGGGGGGACAGCTTCGTGGCTACACCTTC.